One sample yielded the 29 T cell receptor beta chains listed below, sequenced in a study of blood T cell repertoires in COVID-19 (dated by TCRdb to about 2020). The library was made by the immunoSEQ multiplex PCR assay. What TCRdb holds here is the immuneACCESS table cut down to in-frame rearrangements. Part of the clones is not present; checked against another copy, under half of the missing clones reflect an unresolved V gene, and the others are unexplained. Within this sample are tens of thousands of clones, with more than 60% of them counted one time only. The top ten clonotypes cover under 7% of the sample. What was sequenced was peripheral blood. The receptors derive from a human donor in a cohort sampled during active COVID-19.

This chain joins TRBV6-5 and TRBJ1-1, with 9 bases lining up with TRBD1. The germline CDR1 and CDR2 sequences are MNHEY and SVGAGI. The CDR3 runs to 12 residues. V was pared by 3 bases and J by 11 bases, with 4 bases of the junction left unmatched. CDR3 region: CASSYTGGRAFF. Here the CDR3 DNA reads TGTGCCAGCAGTTATACAGGGGGCCGCGCTTTCTTT.

This chain links TRBV6-2 or TRBV6-3 with TRBJ1-1; D gene uncertain. The ends were cut back, 5 bases at V and 4 bases at J, with 8 bases in the middle. Germline CDR1 reads MNHEY; CDR2 reads SVGEGT. CDR3 length: 12 amino acids. The CDR3 DNA reads as TGTGCCAGCAGTCAACCGGGCACTGAAGCTTTCTTT. This sequence encodes CASSQPGTEAFF.

This rearrangement joins TRBV2 to TRBJ2-7; 10 bases map to TRBD1. This CDR3 has 13 residues. CDR1 and CDR2 (germline): SNHLY, FYNNEI. J was trimmed by 6 bases and V by 5 bases; bases with no gene match: 4. The CDR3 DNA reads as TGTGCCAGCAGTAGGGACAGGGGTTTCGAGCAGTACTTC. Amino acids: CASSRDRGFEQYF.

The V and J genes are TRBV10-1 and TRBJ2-4; 8 nucleotides line up with TRBD1. CDR1 and CDR2 from the germline V gene are WNHNN and SYGVQD (reference sequence). The CDR3 is 18 amino acids. V was clipped by 4 bases and J by 0 bases; unmatched bases: 11. DNA of the CDR3: TGCGCCAGCAGTGGTCTCGGGGACAGGAGACTAGCCAAAAACATTCAGTACTTC. It encodes CASSGLGDRRLAKNIQYF.

The chain couples TRBV6-1 to TRBJ1-1, with D perhaps TRBD1 (5 bases). The V end was cut by 2 bases, the J end by 0 bases, with 13 bases between. The length of the CDR3 is 16 residues. In germline, CDR1 is MNHNS, CDR2 SASEGT. The CDR3 reads CASSESGIGLNTEAFF. The DNA for the CDR3 is TGTGCCAGCAGTGAATCAGGGATTGGCCTGAACACTGAAGCTTTCTTT.

This chain uses TRBV25-1 with TRBJ2-2, with D hard to call. CDR1 MGHDK and CDR2 SYGVNS come from the germline V gene. Trimming removed 3 bases at V and 6 bases at J, with 8 bases between. The CDR3 totals 13 residues. The CDR3: CASSDFGPGELFF. DNA of the CDR3: TGTGCCAGCAGTGATTTTGGCCCCGGGGAGCTGTTTTTT.

The chain carries TRBV6-2 or TRBV6-3 and TRBJ2-3; D possibly corresponds to TRBD2 (6 bases). The CDR3 runs to 16 residues. Germline-derived CDR1 and CDR2 are MNHEY and SVGEGT. The V and J ends lost 2 bases and 0 bases respectively, with 12 bases between them. The CDR3 loop reads CASSYGTLTSTDTQYF. The CDR3 DNA reads as TGTGCCAGCAGTTACGGGACTCTCACTAGCACAGATACGCAGTATTTT.

The CDR3 DNA reads as TGTGCCTGGAGTGCCGGGACAGGGACGGACGAGCAGTACTTC. It codes for CAWSAGTGTDEQYF. The V call is TRBV30, the J call TRBJ2-7; 9 positions agree with TRBD1. Trimming cost V 1 base and J 5 bases; bases outside gene matches: 6. This CDR3 contains 14 residues. Germline-derived CDR1 and CDR2 are GTSNPN and SVGIG (reference sequence).

The chain couples TRBV5-1 to TRBJ2-7; 13 bases map to TRBD2. In germline, CDR1 is SGHRS, CDR2 YFSETQ. This CDR3 comprises 16 residues. The junction had 11 bases not matched to a gene; V was cut back by 4 bases and J by 7 bases. This chain's CDR3 is CASSPGLAGVPWEQYF. The CDR3 region has the DNA TGCGCCAGCAGCCCAGGACTAGCGGGGGTTCCGTGGGAGCAGTACTTC.

Here the CDR3 reads CASSLDRVNEKLFF. CDR3 sequence (DNA): TGTGCCAGCAGCTTGGACAGGGTAAATGAAAAACTGTTTTTT. The chain couples TRBV7-9 to TRBJ1-4; 8 positions match TRBD1. CDR1 is SEHNR, CDR2 FQNEAQ, per germline (reference sequence). The CDR3 has 14 amino acids. J was trimmed by 5 bases and V by 3 bases; bases with no gene match: 2.

This rearrangement joins TRBV30 to TRBJ2-2; TRBD1 matches at 8 bases. The CDR3 is 14 residues long. Per the germline V gene, CDR1 is GTSNPN and CDR2 is SVGIG (reference sequence). Trimming cost V 1 base and J 4 bases; bases outside gene matches: 2. The CDR3 reads CAWSDRGSTGELFF. DNA of the CDR3: TGTGCCTGGAGTGACAGGGGGAGCACCGGGGAGCTGTTTTTT.

This rearrangement joins TRBV5-1 to TRBJ2-2; tentative D call: TRBD2 (7 bases). Germline CDR1 reads SGHRS; CDR2 reads YFSETQ. This CDR3 is built from 14 residues. The V and J ends lost 5 bases and 6 bases respectively, with 14 bases between them. The CDR3 DNA follows: TGCGCCAGCAGACAAACGGGGGGCCCCGGGGAGCTGTTTTTT. Translated: CASRQTGGPGELFF.

This clone was counted a few times. V usage is TRBV5-5 and J usage is TRBJ2-5; 8 nucleotides match TRBD1. Germline loops: CDR1 SGHKS, CDR2 YYEKEE (reference sequence). There are 15 residues in the CDR3. Trimming at V came to 0 bases and at J to 4 bases, leaving 5 bases not matched to a gene. The CDR3 sequence is CASSLGQGFTETQYF. In nucleotides, the CDR3 is TGTGCCAGCAGCTTGGGACAGGGGTTTACAGAGACCCAGTACTTC.

The chain is built from TRBV9 and TRBJ1-5; D remains unclear. V was shortened by 3 bases and J by 4 bases, with 5 bases between the two germline ends. This CDR3 comprises 12 residues. From germline, CDR1 is SGDLS and CDR2 YYNGEE. The CDR3 DNA reads as TGTGCCAGCAGCGCTACGAATCAGCCCCAGCATTTT. This gives the protein CASSATNQPQHF. Full variable domain (remainder filled in from reference TRBV9 and TRBJ1-5): DSGVTQTPKHLITATGQRVTLRCSPRSGDLSVYWYQQSLDQGLQFLIQYYNGEERAKGNILERFSAQQFPDLHSELNLSSLELGDSALYFCASSATNQPQHFGDGTRLSIL.

The chain links TRBV10-3 to TRBJ1-2, with D possibly TRBD1 on 6 matching bases. Germline loops: CDR1 ENHRY, CDR2 SYGVKD. V was cut by 6 bases and J by 5 bases, with 13 bases left in between. The CDR3 totals 13 residues. Here the CDR3 reads CAIRDSQTYGYTF. The CDR3 nucleotides read TGTGCCATCAGGGACAGCCAAACGTATGGCTACACCTTC.

The chain couples TRBV19 to TRBJ1-3; the match to TRBD1 covers 7 bases. The CDR3 covers 15 residues. Germline CDR1 reads LNHDA; CDR2 reads SQIVND (reference sequence). Trimming cost V 6 bases and J 2 bases; bases outside gene matches: 7. The CDR3 reads CASRRDRVAGNTIYF. In DNA form, the CDR3 reads TGTGCCAGTAGGCGAGACAGGGTCGCTGGAAACACCATATATTTT.

The chain recombines TRBV2 with TRBJ1-2; D gene ambiguous. Looked up from germline, CDR1 is SNHLY and CDR2 is FYNNEI. V was clipped by 3 bases and J by 6 bases, with 11 bases between them. The CDR3 runs 13 residues. CDR3 loop: CASSDGRRHGYTF. In nucleotides, the CDR3 is TGTGCCAGCAGTGATGGGAGACGGCATGGCTACACCTTC. Using reference TRBV2 and TRBJ1-2 for the parts outside the CDR3, the full variable domain is EPEVTQTPSHQVTQMGQEVILRCVPISNHLYFYWYRQILGQKVEFLVSFYNNEISEKSEIFDDQFSVERPDGSNFTLKIRSTKLEDSAMYFCASSDGRRHGYTFGSGTRLTVV.

The genes are TRBV2 and TRBJ2-7; D ambiguous. The V end was cut by 3 bases, the J end by 2 bases, with 11 bases between. The CDR3 is 14 residues long. Germline CDR1 is SNHLY and CDR2 is FYNNEI. DNA for the CDR3: TGTGCCAGCAGTGATCGCGGTAACACCTACGAGCAGTACTTC. Protein: CASSDRGNTYEQYF.

This clone has just a few counts. The rearrangement links TRBV5-1 to TRBJ1-5; D call uncertain. Trimming took off 4 bases at V and 0 bases at J, with 20 bases between the two ends. The CDR3 runs to 18 residues. The germline V gene encodes CDR1 SGHRS and CDR2 YFSETQ. CDR3 amino acids: CASSPYGLSHNSNQPQHF. CDR3 nucleotide sequence: TGCGCCAGCAGCCCTTACGGACTGAGTCACAATAGCAATCAGCCCCAGCATTTT. The variable domain in full, with the rest retrieved from reference TRBV5-1 and TRBJ1-5, is KAGVTQTPRYLIKTRGQQVTLSCSPISGHRSVSWYQQTPGQGLQFLFEYFSETQRNKGNFPGRFSGRQFSNSRSEMNVSTLELGDSALYLCASSPYGLSHNSNQPQHFGDGTRLSIL.

This chain uses TRBV28 with TRBJ2-2, with TRBD2 matching 12 bases. With 8 bases clipped from V and 6 bases from J, the junction kept 10 bases outside the gene matches. Germline V gives CDR1 MDHEN, CDR2 SYDVKM. This CDR3 comprises 16 residues. CDR3: CASFRTSGGPSGELFF. CDR3 nucleotide sequence: TGTGCCAGCTTCCGAACTAGCGGGGGGCCTTCCGGGGAGCTGTTTTTT. Drawing the rest from reference TRBV28 and TRBJ2-2, the complete variable domain is DVKVTQSSRYLVKRTGEKVFLECVQDMDHENMFWYRQDPGLGLRLIYFSYDVKMKEKGDIPEGYSVSREKKERFSLILESASTNQTSMYLCASFRTSGGPSGELFFGEGSRLTVL.

The rearrangement links TRBV6-5 to TRBJ2-7; TRBD1 matches 12 bases. This CDR3 spans 15 amino acids. The germline V gene has CDR1 MNHEY and CDR2 SVGAGI. Trimming took 6 bases from V and 5 from J; bases not matched to a gene: 8. For the CDR3, the DNA is TGTGCCAGCAGGGCCGGGACAGGGGGCGCCGACGAGCAGTACTTC. Protein product: CASRAGTGGADEQYF.

This clone appeared many times. This chain connects TRBV10-3 to TRBJ1-6, with 11 bases aligning to TRBD1. Per germline, CDR1 ENHRY and CDR2 SYGVKD. Germline trimming cut 2 bases from V and 9 bases from J; bases unmatched to any gene: 0. This CDR3 is 14 amino acids long. In DNA form, the CDR3 reads TGTGCCATCAGTGAGGGGACAGGGGGTTCACCCCTCCACTTT. This encodes CAISEGTGGSPLHF.

This clone was recorded a few times. CDR3 loop: CASSQPGITDTQYF. In DNA, the CDR3 is TGCGCCAGCAGCCAACCGGGGATTACAGATACGCAGTATTTT. The chain is built from TRBV4-3 and TRBJ2-3; tentatively, D is TRBD2 (5 bases). Trimming shortened V by 2 bases and J by 3 bases, and 9 bases separated the two germline ends. Germline loops: CDR1 LGHNA, CDR2 YSLEER. The CDR3 extends over 14 amino acids.

This clone has just one count. The chain carries TRBV5-1 and TRBJ2-7; possibly TRBD2 for D (6 bases). In germline, CDR1 is SGHRS, CDR2 YFSETQ. Trimming stripped 6 bases from V and 3 bases from J, with 16 bases between. CDR3 length: 14 amino acids. The CDR3 bases are TGCGCCAGCAACCCGGGAGATGGGCTCTACGAGCAGTACTTC. It translates to CASNPGDGLYEQYF. Using reference TRBV5-1 and TRBJ2-7 for the parts outside the CDR3, the full variable domain is KAGVTQTPRYLIKTRGQQVTLSCSPISGHRSVSWYQQTPGQGLQFLFEYFSETQRNKGNFPGRFSGRQFSNSRSEMNVSTLELGDSALYLCASNPGDGLYEQYFGPGTRLTVT.

The CDR3: CASSNLGRGGRQFF. The CDR3 bases are TGTGCCAGTAGTAACCTGGGCCGAGGGGGAAGGCAGTTCTTC. The V gene is TRBV19, the J gene TRBJ2-1, with D possibly TRBD1 on 6 matching bases. CDR3 length: 14 residues. The V end lost 4 bases, the J end lost 12 bases, and 19 bases lay between the germline ends. Germline V CDR1 and CDR2: LNHDA, SQIVND (reference sequence).

As for this clone: Other DNA sequences from this sample encode an identical CDR3 as well. The chain links TRBV9 to TRBJ2-3; 12 bases are a match to TRBD2. The length of the CDR3 is 16 residues. Germline lookup yields CDR1 SGDLS and CDR2 YYNGEE. J gave up 1 base and V 0 bases, and 0 bases lay outside the gene matches. The CDR3 sequence: CASSVGLAGGTDTQYF. CDR3 bases: TGTGCCAGCAGCGTAGGACTAGCGGGGGGCACAGATACGCAGTATTTT.

This clone was found once. V is TRBV30 and J is TRBJ2-3; TRBD1 is a possible D gene (5 bases). CDR1 and CDR2 (germline): GTSNPN, SVGIG (reference sequence). V was pared by 0 bases and J by 4 bases, with 14 bases between. The CDR3 spans 15 residues. CDR3 protein: CAWSVDDSRADTQYF. CDR3 nucleotide sequence: TGTGCCTGGAGTGTAGATGACAGTCGTGCAGATACGCAGTATTTT. Full variable domain (outside the CDR3, taken from reference TRBV30 and TRBJ2-3): SQTIHQWPATLVQPVGSPLSLECTVEGTSNPNLYWYRQAAGRGLQLLFYSVGIGQISSEVPQNLSASRPQDRQFILSSKKLLLSDSGFYLCAWSVDDSRADTQYFGPGTRLTVL.

V and J are TRBV4-2 and TRBJ2-1; 11 bases line up with TRBD2. The CDR3 consists of 17 residues. After removal of 3 bases from V and 0 bases from J, the junction contained 4 bases not matched to a gene. Germline assignment: CDR1 LGHNA and CDR2 YNFKEQ. The chain's CDR3 is CASSQNGLAGSYNEQFF. The DNA of the CDR3 is TGTGCCAGCAGCCAGAATGGACTAGCGGGCTCCTACAATGAGCAGTTCTTC.

The J gene is TRBJ2-1, the V gene TRBV28; D is unclear. Trimming took off 5 bases at V and 2 bases at J, with 10 bases between the two ends. The CDR3 consists of 14 residues. Per germline, CDR1 MDHEN and CDR2 SYDVKM. The CDR3 DNA follows: TGTGCCAGCAGTCCCACCGCTACCTACAATGAGCAGTTCTTC. Its protein product is CASSPTATYNEQFF.